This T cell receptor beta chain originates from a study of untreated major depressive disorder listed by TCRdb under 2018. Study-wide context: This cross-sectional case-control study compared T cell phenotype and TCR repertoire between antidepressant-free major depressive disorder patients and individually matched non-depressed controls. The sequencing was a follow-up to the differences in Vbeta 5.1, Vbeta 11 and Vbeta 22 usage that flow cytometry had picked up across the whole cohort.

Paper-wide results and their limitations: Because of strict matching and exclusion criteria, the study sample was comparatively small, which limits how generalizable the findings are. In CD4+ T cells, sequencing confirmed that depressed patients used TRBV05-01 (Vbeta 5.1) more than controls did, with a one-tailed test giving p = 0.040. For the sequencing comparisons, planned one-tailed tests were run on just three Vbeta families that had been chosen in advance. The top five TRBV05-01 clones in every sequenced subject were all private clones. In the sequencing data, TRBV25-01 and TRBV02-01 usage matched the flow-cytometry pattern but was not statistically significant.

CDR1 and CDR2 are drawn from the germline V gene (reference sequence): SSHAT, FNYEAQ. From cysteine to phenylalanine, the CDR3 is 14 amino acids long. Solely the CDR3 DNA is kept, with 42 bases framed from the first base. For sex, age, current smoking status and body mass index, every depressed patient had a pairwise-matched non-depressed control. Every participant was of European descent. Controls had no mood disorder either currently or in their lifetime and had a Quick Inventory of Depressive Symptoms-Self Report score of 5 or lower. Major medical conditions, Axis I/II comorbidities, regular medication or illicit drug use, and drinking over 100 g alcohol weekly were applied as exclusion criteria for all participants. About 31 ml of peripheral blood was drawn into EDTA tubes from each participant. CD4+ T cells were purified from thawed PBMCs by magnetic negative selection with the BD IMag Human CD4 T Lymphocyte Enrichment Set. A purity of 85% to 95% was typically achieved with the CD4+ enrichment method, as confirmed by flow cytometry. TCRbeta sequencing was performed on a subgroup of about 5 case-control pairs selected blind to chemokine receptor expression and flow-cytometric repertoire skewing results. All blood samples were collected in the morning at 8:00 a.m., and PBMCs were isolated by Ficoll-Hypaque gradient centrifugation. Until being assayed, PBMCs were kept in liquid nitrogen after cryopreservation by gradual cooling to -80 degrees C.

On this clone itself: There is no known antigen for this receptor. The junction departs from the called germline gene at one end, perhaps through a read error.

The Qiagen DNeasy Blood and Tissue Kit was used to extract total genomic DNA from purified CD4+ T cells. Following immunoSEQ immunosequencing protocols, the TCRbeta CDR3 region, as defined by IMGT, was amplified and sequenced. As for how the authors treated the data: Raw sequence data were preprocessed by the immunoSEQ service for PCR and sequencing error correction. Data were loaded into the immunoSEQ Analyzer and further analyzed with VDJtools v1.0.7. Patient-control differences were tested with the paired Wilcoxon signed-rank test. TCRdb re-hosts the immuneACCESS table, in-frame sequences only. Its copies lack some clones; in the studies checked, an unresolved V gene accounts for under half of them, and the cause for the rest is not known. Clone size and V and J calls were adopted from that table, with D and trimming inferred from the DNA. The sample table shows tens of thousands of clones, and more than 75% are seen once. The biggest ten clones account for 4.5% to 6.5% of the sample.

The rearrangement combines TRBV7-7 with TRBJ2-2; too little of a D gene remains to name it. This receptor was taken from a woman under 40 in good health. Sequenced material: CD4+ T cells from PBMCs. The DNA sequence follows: TGTGCTAGCAGCCCAAACCGAAACACCGGGGAGCTGTTTTTT. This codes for CASSPNRNTGELFF.